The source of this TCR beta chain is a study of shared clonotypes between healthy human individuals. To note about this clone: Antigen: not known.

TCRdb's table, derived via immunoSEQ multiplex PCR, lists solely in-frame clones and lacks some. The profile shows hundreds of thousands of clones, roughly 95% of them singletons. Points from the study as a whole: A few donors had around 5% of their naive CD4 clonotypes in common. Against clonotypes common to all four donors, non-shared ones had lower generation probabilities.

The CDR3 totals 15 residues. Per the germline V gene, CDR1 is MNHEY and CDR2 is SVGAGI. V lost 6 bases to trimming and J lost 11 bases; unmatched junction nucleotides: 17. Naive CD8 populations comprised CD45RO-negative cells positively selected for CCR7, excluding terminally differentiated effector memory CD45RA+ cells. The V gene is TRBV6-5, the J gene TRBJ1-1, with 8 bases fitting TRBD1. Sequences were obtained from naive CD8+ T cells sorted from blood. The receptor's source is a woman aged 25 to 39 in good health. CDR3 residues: CASRPTDRGSAPAFF. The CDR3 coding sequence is TGTGCCAGCAGACCTACCGACAGGGGCAGTGCCCCCGCTTTCTTT.